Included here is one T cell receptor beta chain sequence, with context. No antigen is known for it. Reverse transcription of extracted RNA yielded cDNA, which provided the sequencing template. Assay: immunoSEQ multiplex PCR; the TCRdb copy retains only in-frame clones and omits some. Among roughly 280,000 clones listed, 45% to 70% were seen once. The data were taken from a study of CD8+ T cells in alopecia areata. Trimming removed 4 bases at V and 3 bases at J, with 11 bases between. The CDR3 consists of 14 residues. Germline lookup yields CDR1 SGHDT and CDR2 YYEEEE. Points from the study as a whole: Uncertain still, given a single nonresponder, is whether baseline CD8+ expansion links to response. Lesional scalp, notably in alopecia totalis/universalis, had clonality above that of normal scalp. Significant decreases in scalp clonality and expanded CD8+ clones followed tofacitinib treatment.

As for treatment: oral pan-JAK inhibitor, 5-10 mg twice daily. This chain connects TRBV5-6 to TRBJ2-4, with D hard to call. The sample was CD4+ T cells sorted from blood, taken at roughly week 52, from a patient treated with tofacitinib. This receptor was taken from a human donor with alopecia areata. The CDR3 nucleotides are TGTGCCAGCAGCCCTGTAGGTGGCAAAAACATTCAGTACTTC. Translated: CASSPVGGKNIQYF. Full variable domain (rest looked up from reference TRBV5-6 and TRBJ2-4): DAGVTQSPTHLIKTRGQQVTLRCSPKSGHDTVSWYQQALGQGPQFIFQYYEEEERQRGNFPDRFSGHQFPNYSSELNVNALLLGDSALYLCASSPVGGKNIQYFGAGTRLSVL.